Shown below are 14 T cell receptor beta chains from a single sample sequenced in a study of blood T cell repertoires in COVID-19. Only in-frame clones appear in the TCRdb table, and some are missing; sequencing was by immunoSEQ multiplex PCR. The data contain 400,000 to 450,000 clones, roughly 85% of them singletons. Sequenced input: peripheral blood. These receptors all stem from a young woman with active or convalescent COVID-19.

The chain links TRBV6-5 to TRBJ2-7, with a weak D call TRBD2 (5 bases). CDR3 length: 14 residues. Germline CDR1 reads MNHEY; CDR2 reads SVGAGI. V was clipped by 5 bases and J by 1 base, with 12 bases between them. CDR3 sequence reads: CASSPAGGSYEQYF. In DNA, the CDR3 is TGTGCCAGCAGTCCGGCGGGCGGATCCTACGAGCAGTACTTC.

This clone was recorded only once. V usage is TRBV11-2 and J usage is TRBJ2-5; 8 bases agree with TRBD2. The length of the CDR3 is 15 residues. The J segment lost 7 bases and the V segment lost 1 base, leaving 8 bases of the junction unmatched. Germline V gene sequence: CDR1 SGHAT, CDR2 FQNNGV. CDR3 loop: CASSLGPGGAGTQYF. CDR3 sequence (DNA): TGTGCCAGCAGCTTAGGTCCGGGGGGGGCGGGGACCCAGTACTTC.

This chain's CDR3 is CASRSRDRKNEQFF. The DNA for the CDR3 is TGTGCCAGCAGGTCAAGGGACAGGAAGAATGAGCAGTTCTTC. This chain joins TRBV13 and TRBJ2-1; 8 bases are shared with TRBD1. The CDR3 is made up of 14 amino acids. Germline-derived CDR1 and CDR2 are PRHDT and FYEKMQ (reference sequence). Unmatched junction bases numbered 8, after V lost 6 bases and J lost 7 bases.

The chain joins TRBV4-1 to TRBJ1-5; 8 nucleotides match TRBD1. Germline trimming cut 3 bases from V and 3 bases from J; bases unmatched to any gene: 4. This CDR3 comprises 15 residues. CDR1 and CDR2 (germline): MGHRA, YSYEKL. The CDR3 is CASSHIQGDNQPQHF. In nucleotides, the CDR3 is TGCGCCAGCAGCCATATACAGGGGGACAATCAGCCCCAGCATTTT.

The CDR3 loop reads CASSQLVAGIDLTETQYF. CDR3 nucleotide sequence: TGTGCCAGCAGCCAACTTGTGGCAGGGATCGATTTGACGGAGACCCAGTACTTC. The chain is built from TRBV3-1 (or the pseudogene TRBV3-2) and TRBJ2-5; D possibly corresponds to TRBD1 (5 bases). The CDR3 covers 18 residues. V was clipped by 2 bases and J by 5 bases, with 24 bases between them. Germline values: CDR1 LGHDT, CDR2 YNNKEL (reference sequence).

The CDR3 loop reads CASSYGGGASDEQFF. The CDR3 DNA follows: TGTGCCAGCAGTTACGGCGGGGGGGCCTCAGATGAGCAGTTCTTC. V and J are TRBV6-6 and TRBJ2-1, with 9 bases matching TRBD2. This CDR3 is built from 15 residues. Germline V gene sequence: CDR1 MNHNY, CDR2 SVGAGI (reference sequence). The V gene end was trimmed by 2 bases and the J gene end by 8 bases; junction bases not matched to a gene: 7.

The gene calls are TRBV12-5 and TRBJ1-1; 7 bases match TRBD1. Trimming removed 1 base from V and 0 bases from J; junction bases left unmatched: 8. The V gene's germline CDR1 is LGHNT and CDR2 FRNRAP. The CDR3 spans 17 residues. The chain's CDR3 is CASGLARHRGLNTEAFF. The CDR3 bases are TGTGCTAGTGGTTTGGCCCGTCACAGGGGCCTGAACACTGAAGCTTTCTTT.

This rearrangement joins TRBV19 to TRBJ2-1; D is possibly TRBD2 (7 bases). This CDR3 is 15 amino acids long. V lost 5 bases and J lost 7, with 18 bases in between. Per the germline V gene, CDR1 is LNHDA and CDR2 is SQIVND (reference sequence). CDR3 bases: TGTGCCAGTAGTCTCCTCGGGGGGCCAGCGAATGAGCAGTTCTTC. Residues: CASSLLGGPANEQFF. The full variable domain, completed using reference TRBV19 and TRBJ2-1, is DGGITQSPKYLFRKEGQNVTLSCEQNLNHDAMYWYRQDPGQGLRLIYYSQIVNDFQKGDIAEGYSVSREKKESFPLTVTSAQKNPTAFYLCASSLLGGPANEQFFGPGTRLTVL.

V is TRBV21-1 and J is TRBJ1-2; the table's TRBD1 call for D was not verified on the DNA. TRBV21-1 is listed as a pseudogene. There are 19 residues in the CDR3. CDR3 loop: CASSKGNHPPGQGRRYYTF. CDR3 bases: TGTGCCAGCAGCAAAGGCAATCACCCCCCGGGACAGGGGCGTCGATACTACACCTTC.

V gene TRBV5-1 combines with J gene TRBJ1-1; 11 nucleotides line up with TRBD1. The CDR3 has 16 residues. V lost 4 bases to trimming and J lost 0 bases; unmatched junction nucleotides: 5. Germline CDR1 reads SGHRS; CDR2 reads YFSETQ. As DNA, the CDR3 is TGCGCCAGCAGCCCCGGGGACAGGGGGTTGAACACTGAAGCTTTCTTT. Protein sequence: CASSPGDRGLNTEAFF.

The chain couples TRBV19 to TRBJ2-2, with D possibly TRBD1 on 6 matching bases. The CDR3 runs to 16 residues. V gave up 4 bases and J gave up 6 bases, with 18 bases separating them. Germline lookup yields CDR1 LNHDA and CDR2 SQIVND (reference sequence). CDR3 residues: CASSKSPQGIPGELFF. CDR3 nucleotide sequence: TGTGCCAGTAGTAAAAGCCCACAGGGTATTCCCGGGGAGCTGTTTTTT.

In this sample, this clone turned up once. This chain links TRBV5-8 with TRBJ2-7; a weak D match, TRBD1 (6 bases). Germline lookup yields CDR1 SGHTS and CDR2 YDEGEE. The CDR3 spans 14 residues. Between the trimmed V and J ends, which lost 1 base and 9 bases, there was a span of 17 bases. CDR3 residues: CASSLTQGTVPQYF. CDR3 coding DNA: TGTGCCAGCAGCTTGACCCAGGGGACGGTACCGCAGTACTTC.

The chain is built from TRBV5-1 and TRBJ2-3; 15 nucleotides match TRBD2. CDR3 length equals 18 residues. J was trimmed by 0 bases and V by 4 bases; bases with no gene match: 6. CDR1 is SGHRS, CDR2 YFSETQ, per germline. CDR3 coding DNA: TGCGCCAGCAGCATTGGGACTAGCGGGGGGATTAGCACAGATACGCAGTATTTT. Its translation is CASSIGTSGGISTDTQYF.

The CDR3 spells CASSPFTRSGTGGIGLYGYTF. CDR3 nucleotides: TGTGCCAGCAGCCCCTTCACTCGTTCGGGGACAGGGGGTATTGGTCTGTATGGCTACACCTTC. The V and J genes are TRBV4-2 and TRBJ1-2, with 11 positions matching TRBD1. In germline, CDR1 is LGHNA, CDR2 YNFKEQ. The junction had 24 bases not matched to a gene; V was cut back by 4 bases and J by 5 bases. The CDR3 extends over 21 amino acids.